The 24 T cell receptor beta chains given below trace back to one sample, sequenced in a study of T cells in Graves' hyperthyroidism and ophthalmopathy. Authors of the study amplified TCR beta CDR3 regions from RNA transcripts. The TCR CDR3 first-round RT-PCR relied on the HTBI primer set. TCRdb fed the multiplex PCR reads into MiXCR, producing one record per CDR3 protein. The sample carries 460,000 or so distinct CDR3 sequences, under 15% recorded once. The sequencing sample was made of blood. The receptors stem from a woman aged 18-29 years with Graves' hyperthyroidism.

This clonotype has just a few counts. DNA for the CDR3: TGTGCCAGCAGCCAAGGGGCCGATTTCGCTGGCTACACCTTC. This gives the protein CASSQGADFAGYTF. The chain links TRBV3-1 to TRBJ1-2, with D hard to call. Trimming removed 1 base at V and 7 bases at J, with 13 bases between. Per germline, CDR1 LGHDT and CDR2 YNNKEL (reference sequence). This CDR3 comprises 14 residues.

The rearrangement links TRBV5-1 to TRBJ2-5, with unresolved D. The germline gives CDR1 SGHRS, CDR2 YFSETQ. Trimming left V 0 bases short and J 6 bases short, with 6 bases between. This CDR3 comprises 12 residues. The CDR3 nucleotides read TGCGCCAGCAGCTTGGGAGAACAGACCCAGTACTTC. Amino acid sequence: CASSLGEQTQYF.

There are many counts of this clonotype. V usage is TRBV2 and J usage is TRBJ2-1, with 8 positions matching TRBD2. Germline-derived CDR1 and CDR2 are SNHLY and FYNNEI. The CDR3 loop spans 11 amino acids. V lost 2 bases to trimming and J lost 14 bases; unmatched junction nucleotides: 2. In DNA form, the CDR3 reads TGTGCCAGCAGTGAAAACGGGGGGGAGTTCTTC. Protein sequence: CASSENGGEFF.

The sample holds a few counts of this clonotype. The chain is built from TRBV6-5 and TRBJ2-7; TRBD1 agrees at 7 bases. Trimming took 0 bases from V and 4 from J; bases not matched to a gene: 6. The germline V gene encodes CDR1 MNHEY and CDR2 SVGAGI. CDR3 length: 15 amino acids. Written as DNA, the CDR3 is TGTGCCAGCAGTTACTCGAAGCAGGGGGATTACGAGCAGTACTTC. This encodes CASSYSKQGDYEQYF.

This clonotype was seen ten or more times. V usage is TRBV2 and J usage is TRBJ2-7, with 10 bases matching TRBD2. With 5 bases clipped from V and 1 base from J, the junction kept 5 bases outside the gene matches. The CDR3 sequence is 15 residues long. The germline CDR1 and CDR2 sequences are SNHLY and FYNNEI. The CDR3 DNA reads TGTGCCAGCAGTACCGGGACTAGCGCTTCCTACGAGCAGTACTTC. Translation gives CASSTGTSASYEQYF.

This clonotype has a count of ten or more. The chain uses TRBV7-9 and TRBJ1-2; D is unclear. Germline lookup yields CDR1 SEHNR and CDR2 FQNEAQ (reference sequence). This CDR3 comprises 11 residues. Deletions cut 1 base from V and 8 bases from J, with 5 bases between. CDR3 DNA: TGTGCCAGCAGCTTAGAGAGGGGCTACACCTTC. It yields the protein CASSLERGYTF.

This clonotype was counted a few times. This chain connects TRBV18 to TRBJ1-5, with D uncertain. The V end was cut by 2 bases, the J end by 3 bases, with 14 bases between. Germline V gives CDR1 KGHSH, CDR2 LQKENI. The CDR3 covers 16 residues. The CDR3 DNA follows: TGTGCCAGCTCACCATCAGGTAGATTCGACAATCAGCCCCAGCATTTT. This translates into CASSPSGRFDNQPQHF.

This clonotype was observed many times. The V gene is TRBV6-5, the J gene TRBJ2-2, with D perhaps TRBD2 (5 bases). The CDR3 covers 13 residues. CDR1 and CDR2 from the germline V gene are MNHEY and SVGAGI. V gave up 7 bases and J gave up 7 bases, with 13 bases separating them. CDR3 residues: CASTARVDGELFF. CDR3 DNA sequence: TGTGCCAGCACGGCGCGGGTGGACGGGGAGCTGTTTTTT.

This clonotype was seen many times. The chain carries TRBV29-1 and TRBJ2-7; a weak D match, TRBD1 (5 bases). V dropped 4 bases and J dropped 4 bases, with 11 bases sitting between them. CDR1 SQVTM and CDR2 ANQGSEA come from the germline V gene. The CDR3 sequence is 12 residues long. The CDR3 loop reads CSVVHSGYEQYF. CDR3 sequence (DNA): TGCAGCGTTGTACATTCAGGGTACGAGCAGTACTTC.

There are a few counts of this clonotype. V gene TRBV5-4 combines with J gene TRBJ2-7; 9 bases are shared with TRBD1. With 7 bases clipped from V and 7 bases from J, the junction kept 9 bases outside the gene matches. The CDR3 length is 13 residues. Germline V lookup: CDR1 SGHNT, CDR2 YYREEE (reference sequence). CDR3 sequence: CASSIQGAREQYF. CDR3 sequence (DNA): TGTGCCAGCTCCATACAGGGGGCGCGGGAGCAGTACTTC.

This sequence joins TRBV4-2 and TRBJ2-1; TRBD2 matches at 8 bases. V gave up 4 bases and J gave up 6 bases; unmatched junction bases: 8. The CDR3 is 15 amino acids. Germline CDR1 LGHNA, CDR2 YNFKEQ. The CDR3 DNA reads as TGTGCCAGCAGCCTGGGACTAGATGGTTCCAATGAGCAGTTCTTC. Translation: CASSLGLDGSNEQFF.

This clonotype was seen at least ten times. The chain is built from TRBV29-1 and TRBJ2-2; 8 bases map to TRBD1. Unmatched junction bases numbered 5, after V lost 7 bases and J lost 4 bases. The germline gives CDR1 SQVTM, CDR2 ANQGSEA. There are 13 residues in the CDR3. The CDR3 DNA is TGCAGCGCAGGGGGCGCGGGCACCGGGGAGCTGTTTTTT. The encoded protein is CSAGGAGTGELFF.

This clonotype appeared a few times. The chain carries TRBV29-1 and TRBJ1-2; D not resolved. Germline V lookup: CDR1 SQVTM, CDR2 ANQGSEA. The CDR3 sequence is 11 residues long. Trimming removed 5 bases from V and 2 bases from J, with 6 bases in between. CDR3 amino acids: CSVSSNYGYTF. DNA of the CDR3: TGCAGCGTTTCCAGCAACTATGGCTACACCTTC.

At least ten counts were recorded for this clonotype. For the CDR3, the DNA is TGTGCCAGCAGCTGGGCTGTCTCCTACAATGAGCAGTTCTTC. Protein sequence: CASSWAVSYNEQFF. The chain carries TRBV2 and TRBJ2-1, with D hard to call. Deletions cut 6 bases from V and 0 bases from J, with 9 bases between. The CDR3 runs to 14 residues. The germline V gene encodes CDR1 SNHLY and CDR2 FYNNEI.

The V and J genes are TRBV25-1 and TRBJ1-2; tentatively, D is TRBD1 (5 bases). This CDR3 has 15 residues. Per germline, CDR1 MGHDK and CDR2 SYGVNS. V was cut by 1 base and J by 8 bases, with 17 bases left in between. Here the CDR3 reads CASSESWDGGRGYTF. CDR3 DNA sequence: TGTGCCAGCAGTGAATCATGGGATGGGGGAAGGGGCTACACCTTC.

This clonotype came up many times. This chain connects TRBV19 to TRBJ1-1, with TRBD1 matching over 10 bases. The CDR3 has 16 residues. Germline CDR1 is LNHDA and CDR2 is SQIVND (reference sequence). J lost 3 bases, V lost 4 bases, and 8 bases had no gene match. The CDR3, as DNA: TGTGCCAGTAGTAGCTCCCGGGACAGGGGTGACACTGAAGCTTTCTTT. Translating gives CASSSSRDRGDTEAFF.

The chain is built from TRBV14 and TRBJ2-5; 7 bases are a match to TRBD1. V dropped 2 bases and J dropped 5; count of bases not matched to a gene: 8. CDR1 and CDR2 (germline): SGHDN, FVKESK. The CDR3 is 15 residues long. The CDR3 DNA reads TGTGCCAGCAGCCAAAATCCAGGCAGGGGGGAGACCCAGTACTTC. Translated, it gives CASSQNPGRGETQYF.

The V call is TRBV20-1, the J call TRBJ1-5; 10 nucleotides match TRBD1. Trimming took 0 bases from V and 3 from J; bases not matched to a gene: 8. Germline values: CDR1 DFQATT, CDR2 SNEGSKA (reference sequence). The CDR3 spans 17 residues. In DNA form, the CDR3 reads TGCAGTGCTAGAGACCTCATGACAGGGGGCTTCAATCAGCCCCAGCATTTT. This encodes CSARDLMTGGFNQPQHF.

This clonotype was detected ten times or more. The chain combines TRBV28 with TRBJ2-1; 13 bases line up with TRBD2. The CDR3 is 16 amino acids. CDR1 is MDHEN, CDR2 SYDVKM, per germline. V was clipped by 8 bases and J by 6 bases; unmatched bases: 10. The CDR3 region has the DNA TGTGCCAGCGACGCACTCGGACTAGCGGGAGTCAATGAGCAGTTCTTC. Amino acids: CASDALGLAGVNEQFF. Based on the CDR3 plus reference TRBV28 and TRBJ2-1, the full variable domain is DVKVTQSSRYLVKRTGEKVFLECVQDMDHENMFWYRQDPGLGLRLIYFSYDVKMKEKGDIPEGYSVSREKKERFSLILESASTNQTSMYLCASDALGLAGVNEQFFGPGTRLTVL.

The chain has TRBV14 and TRBJ2-7; TRBD1 aligns across 9 bases. Germline CDR1 is SGHDN and CDR2 is FVKESK. The CDR3 covers 19 residues. V shed 3 bases and J 7 bases; nucleotides not matched to a gene: 22. The CDR3 here is CASSHYRGRFGSAWEEQYF. The CDR3 coding sequence is TGTGCCAGCAGCCATTACAGGGGGCGCTTCGGTTCTGCTTGGGAAGAGCAGTACTTC.

This clonotype turned up a few times. J is TRBJ2-7 and V is TRBV20-1; 8 bases fit TRBD2. The CDR3 has 13 amino acids. Germline V gene sequence: CDR1 DFQATT, CDR2 SNEGSKA (reference sequence). The V and J ends lost 4 bases and 2 bases, in that order; junction bases with no gene match: 4. In DNA, the CDR3 is TGCAGTGCTACCGGGACTAGTCCCTACGAGCAGTACGTC. Its protein product is CSATGTSPYEQYV.

The table lists this clonotype with many counts. This chain uses TRBV5-1 with TRBJ2-1; 8 positions match TRBD2. This CDR3 has 14 residues. V trimming: 7 bases; J trimming: 9 bases; junction bases outside the gene matches: 12. Germline V gene lookup returns CDR1 SGHRS and CDR2 YFSETQ. This CDR3 reads CASGSQRERGEQFF. The CDR3 region has the DNA TGCGCCAGCGGGTCCCAGCGGGAGCGGGGTGAGCAGTTCTTC.

This clonotype was seen many times. The gene calls are TRBV3-1 and TRBJ1-1; no definite D call. The length of the CDR3 is 11 residues. Looked up from germline, CDR1 is LGHDT and CDR2 is YNNKEL (reference sequence). V was trimmed by 2 bases and J by 4 bases, leaving 2 bases between them. The CDR3 loop reads CASSQSTEAFF. CDR3 nucleotides: TGTGCCAGCAGCCAAAGCACTGAAGCTTTCTTT.

This clonotype was detected many times. V is TRBV6-2 or TRBV6-3 and J is TRBJ2-7; 7 nucleotides match TRBD2. Germline V lookup: CDR1 MNHEY, CDR2 SVGEGT. The length of the CDR3 is 14 residues. Losses at the gene ends were 0 bases for V and 7 bases for J; bases not matched to a gene: 6. CDR3 loop: CASSYSRGGWEQYV. In DNA, the CDR3 is TGTGCCAGCAGTTACTCGAGGGGAGGGTGGGAGCAGTACGTC.